This T cell receptor (beta chain) is from a study of pediatric ulcerative colitis. In regard to this clone: Its antigen is unknown.

Here immunoSEQ multiplex PCR was the method, and the copy in TCRdb shows in-frame clones only, minus some. The sample holds roughly 30,000 clones, roughly four fifths seen once. Study results and limitations: Clonal expansions reduced rectal repertoire diversity in acute severe colitis.

The TCR originated in a boy between 10 and 17 years old with severe ulcerative colitis. Sequenced: blood.

CDR3 in DNA: TGTGCCAGCAGTTCGGCAGGGGGCGTTGAAGCTTTCTTT. Translating gives CASSSAGGVEAFF. The chain has TRBV27 and TRBJ1-1, with 8 positions matching TRBD1. The CDR3 extends over 13 amino acids. Germline V gives CDR1 MNHEY, CDR2 SMNVEV (reference sequence). V shed 4 bases and J 7 bases; nucleotides not matched to a gene: 5.